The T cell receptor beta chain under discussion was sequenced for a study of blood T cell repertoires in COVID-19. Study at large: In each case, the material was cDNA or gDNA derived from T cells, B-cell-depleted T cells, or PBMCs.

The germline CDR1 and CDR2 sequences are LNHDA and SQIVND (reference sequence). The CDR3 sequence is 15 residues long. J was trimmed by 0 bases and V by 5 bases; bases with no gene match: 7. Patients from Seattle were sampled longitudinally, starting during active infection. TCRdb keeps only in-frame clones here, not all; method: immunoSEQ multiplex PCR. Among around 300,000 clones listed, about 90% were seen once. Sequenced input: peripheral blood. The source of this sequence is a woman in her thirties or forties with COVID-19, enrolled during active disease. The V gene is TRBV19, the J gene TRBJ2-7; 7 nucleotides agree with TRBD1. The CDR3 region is CASSPGQPNSYEQYF. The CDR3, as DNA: TGTGCCAGTAGTCCGGGACAGCCAAACTCCTACGAGCAGTACTTC.